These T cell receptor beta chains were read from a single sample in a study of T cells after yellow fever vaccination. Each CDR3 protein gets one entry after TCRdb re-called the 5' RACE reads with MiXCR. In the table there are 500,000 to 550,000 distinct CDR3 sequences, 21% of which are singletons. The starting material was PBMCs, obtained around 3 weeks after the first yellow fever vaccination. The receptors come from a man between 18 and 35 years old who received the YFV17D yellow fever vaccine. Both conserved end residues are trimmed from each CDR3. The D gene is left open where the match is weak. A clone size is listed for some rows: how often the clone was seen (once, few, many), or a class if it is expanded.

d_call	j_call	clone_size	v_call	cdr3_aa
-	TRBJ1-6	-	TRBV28	ASSPPPGANSPLH
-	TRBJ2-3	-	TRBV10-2	ASATGGLSTDTQY
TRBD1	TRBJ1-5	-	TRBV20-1	SAREGGTGGQPQH
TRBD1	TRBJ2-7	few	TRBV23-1	ASSYRGENEQY
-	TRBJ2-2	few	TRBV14	ASSPPRGTNTGELF
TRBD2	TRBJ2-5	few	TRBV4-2	ASSGGGNAWETQY
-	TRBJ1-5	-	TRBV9	ASSVGGTGQPQH
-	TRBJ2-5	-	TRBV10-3	AIGYGEETQY
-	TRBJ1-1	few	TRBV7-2	ASSPWRDTEAF
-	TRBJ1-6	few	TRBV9	ASSVEGPSGGDSPLH
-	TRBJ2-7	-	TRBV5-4	ASSLVGNSYEQY
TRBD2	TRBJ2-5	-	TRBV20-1	SARTSGGQETQY
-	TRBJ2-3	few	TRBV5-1	ASSLVRGSGTDTQY
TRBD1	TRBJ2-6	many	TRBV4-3	ASSQEGQSGANVLT
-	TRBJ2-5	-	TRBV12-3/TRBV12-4	ASSFRTVQETQY
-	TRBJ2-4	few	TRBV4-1	ASSQVGRVRAKNIQY
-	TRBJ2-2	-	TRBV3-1	ASSQGHDTGELF
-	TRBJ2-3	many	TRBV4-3	ASSQVGVFTDTQY
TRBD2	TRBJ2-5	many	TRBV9	ASSSRLAGAETQY
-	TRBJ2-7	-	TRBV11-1	ASVIFRFPQKNPRYEQY
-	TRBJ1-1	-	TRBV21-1	ASSRERQGRKTEAF
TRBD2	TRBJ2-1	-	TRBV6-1	ASSPTSGGVGNEQF
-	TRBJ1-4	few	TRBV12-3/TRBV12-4	ASSFWARGIVATNEKLF
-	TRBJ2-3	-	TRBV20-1	SASRRAALTDTQY
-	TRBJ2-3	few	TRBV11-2	ASSFTGADTQY
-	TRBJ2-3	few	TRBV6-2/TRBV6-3	ASSRPVGQTSTDTQY
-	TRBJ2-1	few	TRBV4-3	ASSQARPNEQF
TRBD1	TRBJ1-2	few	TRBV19	ASSANLGGGYGYT
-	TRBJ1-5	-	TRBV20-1	SARDGRSNQPQH
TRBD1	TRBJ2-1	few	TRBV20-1	SARRDSRSGF
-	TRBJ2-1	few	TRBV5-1	ASSLVPGAVEQF
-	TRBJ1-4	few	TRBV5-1	ASSNRTENEKLF
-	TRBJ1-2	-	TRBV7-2	ASNRDGPFEGYT
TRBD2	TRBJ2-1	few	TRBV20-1	SAPVSTSGGASYNEQF
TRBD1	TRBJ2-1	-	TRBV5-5	ASSQQGWDNEQF
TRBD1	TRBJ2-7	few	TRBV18	ASSPTTGNYEQY
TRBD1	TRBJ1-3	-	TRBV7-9	ASRRGQGVTGNTIY
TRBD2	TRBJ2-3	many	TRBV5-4	ASSLAKLAGGHQDTQY
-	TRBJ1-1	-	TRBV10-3	AISDTGVVTEAF
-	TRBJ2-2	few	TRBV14	ASSRLEDLNTGELF
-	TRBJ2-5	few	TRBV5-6	ASSLVAEETQY
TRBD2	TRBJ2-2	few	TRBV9	ASSLRLAGLTGELF
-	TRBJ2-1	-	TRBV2	ASRVLPSHNEQF
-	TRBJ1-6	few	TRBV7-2	ASSLQGFRTPLH
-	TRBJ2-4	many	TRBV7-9	ASSPGTEKY
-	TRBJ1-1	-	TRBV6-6	ASITQGIEAF
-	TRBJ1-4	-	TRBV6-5	ASSYSGVRTDEKLF
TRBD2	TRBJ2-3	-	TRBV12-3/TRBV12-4	ASSFPSGGDTQY
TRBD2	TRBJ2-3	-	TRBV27	ATWDYSTDTQY
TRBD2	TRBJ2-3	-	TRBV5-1	ASSFLAGFTDTQY
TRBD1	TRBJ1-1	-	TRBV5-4	ASSPTGVEAF